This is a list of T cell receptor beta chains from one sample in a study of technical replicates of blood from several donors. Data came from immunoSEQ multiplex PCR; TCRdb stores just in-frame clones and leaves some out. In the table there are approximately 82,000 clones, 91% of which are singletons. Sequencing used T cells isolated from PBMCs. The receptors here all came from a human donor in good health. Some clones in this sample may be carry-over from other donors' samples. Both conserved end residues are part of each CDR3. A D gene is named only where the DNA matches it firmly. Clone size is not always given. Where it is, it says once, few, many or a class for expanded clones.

CASSTRQGAYPIYEQYF TGTGCCAGCAGCACCCGACAGGGGGCTTATCCGATCTACGAGCAGTACTTC . TRBD1 TRBJ2-7 TRBV9
CASSGTSGSIGETQYF TGCGCCAGCAGCGGGACTAGCGGGTCTATCGGAGAGACCCAGTACTTC once TRBD2 TRBJ2-5 TRBV5-1
CAWSVGSAGGADTQYF TGTGCCTGGAGTGTAGGTTCCGCGGGAGGCGCAGATACGCAGTATTTT . TRBD2 TRBJ2-3 TRBV30
CASRAGGTYNEQFF TGCGCCAGCAGAGCGGGAGGAACCTACAATGAGCAGTTCTTC . TRBD2 TRBJ2-1 TRBV10-2
CVSRTHGTEGYEQYF TGTGTCAGCAGGACACACGGGACAGAGGGATACGAGCAGTACTTC . TRBD1 TRBJ2-7 TRBV2
CASSLDPGPGYEQYF TGTGCCAGCAGCTTAGATCCAGGCCCAGGCTACGAGCAGTACTTC . . TRBJ2-7 TRBV11-3
CASSLMGTSGDTQYF TGTGCCAGCAGCTTAATGGGGACTAGCGGTGATACGCAGTATTTT . TRBD2 TRBJ2-3 TRBV11-1
CASRWGIGRTNTEAFF TGTGCCAGCAGATGGGGGATTGGGAGGACGAACACTGAAGCTTTCTTT . . TRBJ1-1 TRBV19
CASSVAGSLNEQFF TGTGCCAGCAGCGTAGCGGGTTCCCTCAATGAGCAGTTCTTC . . TRBJ2-1 TRBV9
CASSLAGVYNEQFF TGTGCCAGCTCCTTAGCGGGAGTCTACAATGAGCAGTTCTTC . TRBD2 TRBJ2-1 TRBV2
CASSLAPGSYNEQFF TGTGCCAGCAGCTTGGCCCCTGGGAGCTACAATGAGCAGTTCTTC . . TRBJ2-1 TRBV5-4
CASSQGQGVMNEQFF TGCGCCAGCAGCCAGGGACAGGGGGTGATGAATGAGCAGTTCTTC . TRBD1 TRBJ2-1 TRBV4-1
CASSLRRVGETQYF TGTGCCAGCAGCTTGAGGAGGGTTGGGGAGACCCAGTACTTC . . TRBJ2-5 TRBV5-5
CASSLDTGFGEQFF TGTGCCAGCAGCTTAGACACAGGGTTTGGTGAGCAGTTCTTC . . TRBJ2-1 TRBV7-2
CASSLYGSSGLTDTQYF TGCGCCAGCAGCTTGTATGGCTCTAGCGGCCTCACAGATACGCAGTATTTT . TRBD2 TRBJ2-3 TRBV5-1
CASSQSSQETQYF TGCGCCAGCAGCCAGTCCTCGCAAGAGACCCAGTACTTC . . TRBJ2-5 TRBV10-2
CASSFFGGGGNEQFF TGTGCCAGCAGTTTCTTTGGGGGAGGGGGCAATGAGCAGTTCTTC once . TRBJ2-1 TRBV27
CASSFLAEGGYEQYF TGTGCCAGCAGCTTTCTAGCGGAGGGGGGCTACGAGCAGTACTTC . . TRBJ2-7 TRBV7-9
CASSYYQANEQFF TGTGCCAGCAGTTACTACCAGGCAAATGAGCAGTTCTTC . . TRBJ2-1 TRBV6-5
CASSRTEGPYEQYF TGCGCCAGCAGCAGGACAGAGGGACCCTACGAGCAGTACTTC . . TRBJ2-7 TRBV5-1
CASNGQANQPQHF TGTGCCAGTAATGGGCAAGCTAATCAGCCCCAGCATTTT few . TRBJ1-5 TRBV19
CASSEYEGWETQYF TGTGCCAGCAGTGAATATGAGGGATGGGAGACCCAGTACTTC once . TRBJ2-5 TRBV25-1
CAISSGRDLTDTQYF TGTGCCATCAGTTCCGGGCGGGACCTCACAGATACGCAGTATTTT . . TRBJ2-3 TRBV10-3
CASSARDRVHEQYF TGTGCCAGCAGCGCCCGGGACAGGGTTCACGAGCAGTACTTC . TRBD1 TRBJ2-7 TRBV9
CSGGHATNEKLFF TGCAGCGGAGGACATGCAACTAATGAAAAACTGTTTTTT . . TRBJ1-4 TRBV29-1
CASSIEQRGYTF TGTGCCAGTAGTATAGAACAACGTGGCTACACCTTC . . TRBJ1-2 TRBV19
CSVGDTETNYGYTF TGCAGCGTTGGGGACACCGAAACAAACTATGGCTACACCTTC . . TRBJ1-2 TRBV29-1
CASSLLSTEAFF TGTGCCAGCAGCTTGCTGAGCACTGAAGCTTTCTTT . . TRBJ1-1 TRBV7-9
CASGFSRTGNPYEQYF TGTGCTAGTGGTTTTTCCCGGACAGGGAACCCCTACGAGCAGTACTTC . TRBD1 TRBJ2-7 TRBV12-5
CASSLSSGANVLTF TGTGCCAGCAGCTTATCGTCTGGGGCCAACGTCCTGACTTTC once . TRBJ2-6 TRBV13
CAWRLGGPEAFF TGTGCCTGGAGACTCGGGGGACCTGAAGCTTTCTTT . . TRBJ1-1 TRBV30
CASSVLAGIYEQYF TGTGCCAGCAGCGTCCTAGCGGGTATTTACGAGCAGTACTTC . TRBD2 TRBJ2-7 TRBV4-2
CSAHGGASDTEAFF TGCAGCGCACATGGGGGGGCATCGGACACTGAAGCTTTCTTT . . TRBJ1-1 TRBV29-1
CASSYLQGHYEQYF TGTGCCAGCAGTTACTTACAGGGACACTACGAGCAGTACTTC . . TRBJ2-7 TRBV6-6
CASSDPGAGELFF TGTGCCAGCAGTGATCCCGGGGCCGGGGAGCTGTTTTTT . . TRBJ2-2 TRBV6-1